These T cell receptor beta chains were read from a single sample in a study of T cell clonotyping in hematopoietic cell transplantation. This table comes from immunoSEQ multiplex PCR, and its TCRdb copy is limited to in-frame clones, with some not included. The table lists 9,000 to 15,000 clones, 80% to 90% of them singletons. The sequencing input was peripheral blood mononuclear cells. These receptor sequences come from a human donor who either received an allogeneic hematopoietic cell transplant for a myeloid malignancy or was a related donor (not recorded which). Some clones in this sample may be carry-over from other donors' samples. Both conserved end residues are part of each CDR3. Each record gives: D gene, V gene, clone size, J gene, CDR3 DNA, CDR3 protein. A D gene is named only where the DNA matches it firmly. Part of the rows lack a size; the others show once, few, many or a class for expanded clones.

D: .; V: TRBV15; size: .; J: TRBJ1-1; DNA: TGTGCCACCAGCAGAGATGCCCCGGGCACTGAAGCTTTCTTT; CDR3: CATSRDAPGTEAFF
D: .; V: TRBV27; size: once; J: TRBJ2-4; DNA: TGTGCCAGCAGTTTAGCATCCCTCCCTGAAAACATTCAGTACTTC; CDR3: CASSLASLPENIQYF
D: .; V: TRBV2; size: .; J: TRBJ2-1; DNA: TGTGCCAGCAGTGACCCCGTCCAAGGGGCTCACAATGAGCAGTTCTTC; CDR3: CASSDPVQGAHNEQFF
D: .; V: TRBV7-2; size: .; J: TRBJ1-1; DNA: TGTGCCAGCAGCTTAGAATGGCTGAACACTGAAGCTTTCTTT; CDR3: CASSLEWLNTEAFF
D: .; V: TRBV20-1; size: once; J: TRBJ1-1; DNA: TGCAGTGCTAGGCAGAACACTGAAGCTTTCTTT; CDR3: CSARQNTEAFF
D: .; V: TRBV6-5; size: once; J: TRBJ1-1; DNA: TGTGCCAGCAGTCCTCCCGGGACGTGGTTCACTGAAGCTTTCTTT; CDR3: CASSPPGTWFTEAFF
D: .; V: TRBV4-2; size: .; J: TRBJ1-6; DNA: TGTGCCAGCAGCCAAGAGTTCAGAAATTCACCCCTCCACTTT; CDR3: CASSQEFRNSPLHF
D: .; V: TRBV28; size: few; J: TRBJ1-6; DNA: TGTGCCAGCAGTTTGGAGCCTCCAGGCTCCTATAATTCACCCCTCCACTTT; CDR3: CASSLEPPGSYNSPLHF
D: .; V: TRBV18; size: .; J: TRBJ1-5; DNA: TGTGCCAGCTCACCCTCGACAGGAGGAAATCAGCCCCAGCATTTT; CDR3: CASSPSTGGNQPQHF
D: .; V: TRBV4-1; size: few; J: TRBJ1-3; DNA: TGCGCCAGCAGCCAAGATAGTGCACAAAACACCATATATTTT; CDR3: CASSQDSAQNTIYF
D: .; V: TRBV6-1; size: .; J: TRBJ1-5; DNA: TGTGCCAGCAGGCCCGAAGGGGTTTGGAGTCAGCCCCAGCATTTT; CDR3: CASRPEGVWSQPQHF
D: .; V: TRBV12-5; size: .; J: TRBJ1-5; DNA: TGTGCTAGTGGGCCGGCGGACAGCTATCAGCCCCAGCATTTT; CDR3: CASGPADSYQPQHF
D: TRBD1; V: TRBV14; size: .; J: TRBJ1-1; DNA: TGTGCCAGCAGCCATCAGGGGGCCCTAACGGCTGAAGCTTTCTTT; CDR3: CASSHQGALTAEAFF
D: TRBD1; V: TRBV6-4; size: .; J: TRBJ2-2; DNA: TGTGCCAGCAGCCGATCAGGGACAGGGGCGAACACCGGGGAGCTGTTTTTT; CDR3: CASSRSGTGANTGELFF
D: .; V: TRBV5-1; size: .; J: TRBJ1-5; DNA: TGCGCCAGCAGCCTAGGGAGAGAAGGACCCCAGCATTTT; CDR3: CASSLGREGPQHF
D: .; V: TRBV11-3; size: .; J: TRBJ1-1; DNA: TGTGCCAGCAGCCCGTCCAGGGACTCTGGAGCTTTCTTT; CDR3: CASSPSRDSGAFF
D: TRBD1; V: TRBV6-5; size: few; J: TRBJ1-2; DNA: TGTGCCAGCAGTCCGGGACAGGGCGCGGATGGCTACACCTTC; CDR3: CASSPGQGADGYTF
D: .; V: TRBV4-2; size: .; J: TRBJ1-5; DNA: TGTGCCAGCAGCCAAGATTTCGGGGGTAGTCAGCCCCAGCATTTT; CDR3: CASSQDFGGSQPQHF
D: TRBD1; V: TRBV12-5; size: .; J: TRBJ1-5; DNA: TGTGCTAGTGCCCGTGACAGGGGCTCCCCTGGGGGCAATCAGCCCCAGCATTTT; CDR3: CASARDRGSPGGNQPQHF
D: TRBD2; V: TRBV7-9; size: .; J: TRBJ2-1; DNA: TGTGCCAGCAGCTCGGGGACTAGCGGGGGTCGCGATGAGCAGTTCTTC; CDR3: CASSSGTSGGRDEQFF
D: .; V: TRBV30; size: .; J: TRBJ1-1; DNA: TGTGCCTGGTACCTGAACACTGAAGCTTTCTTT; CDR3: CAWYLNTEAFF
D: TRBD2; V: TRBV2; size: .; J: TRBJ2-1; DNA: TGTGCCAGCATGGTGGCTAGCGGGGGGGCGAGAGAGCAGTTCTTC; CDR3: CASMVASGGAREQFF
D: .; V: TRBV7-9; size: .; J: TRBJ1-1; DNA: TGTGCCAGCAGCCTGCGGGGGGGTAGTAACACTGAAGCTTTCTTT; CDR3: CASSLRGGSNTEAFF
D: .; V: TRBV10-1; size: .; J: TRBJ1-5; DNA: TGCGCCAGCAGTCCGGACACTAGCAATCAGCCCCAGCATTTT; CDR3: CASSPDTSNQPQHF
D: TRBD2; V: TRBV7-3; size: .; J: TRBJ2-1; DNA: TGTGCCAGCAGCTTCGGGGGGGACTACAATGAGCAGTTCTTC; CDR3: CASSFGGDYNEQFF
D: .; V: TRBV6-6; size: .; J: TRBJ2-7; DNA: TGTGCCAGCAGCCTTATGGGGGGAACGCAGGGGAGCGAGCAGTACTTC; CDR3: CASSLMGGTQGSEQYF
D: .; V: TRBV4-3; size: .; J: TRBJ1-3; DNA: TGCGCCAGCAGCCAAGATTACCGGGGGCCTGGAAACACCATATATTTT; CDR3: CASSQDYRGPGNTIYF
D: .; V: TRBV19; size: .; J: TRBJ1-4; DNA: TGTGCCAGTAGTATAGCGGTTGCAACTAATGAAAAACTGTTTTTT; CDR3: CASSIAVATNEKLFF
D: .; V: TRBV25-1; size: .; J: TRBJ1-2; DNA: TGTGCCAGCAGTGAAGGGGAGACCTATGGCTACACCTTC; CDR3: CASSEGETYGYTF
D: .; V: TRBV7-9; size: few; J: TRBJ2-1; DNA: TGTGCCAGCAGCTTACAGGGAAGCTCCTACAATGAGCAGTTCTTC; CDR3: CASSLQGSSYNEQFF
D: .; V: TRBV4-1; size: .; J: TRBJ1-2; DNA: TGCGCCAGCAGCCAAGCAGGTTATTATGGCTACACCTTC; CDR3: CASSQAGYYGYTF
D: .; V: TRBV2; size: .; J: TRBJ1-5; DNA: TGTGCCAGCAGTGAACCCAGCTCGAGCAATCAGCCCCAGCATTTT; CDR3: CASSEPSSSNQPQHF
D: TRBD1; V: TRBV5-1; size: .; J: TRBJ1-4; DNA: TGCGCCAGCAGCAAAGGGACAGCGGACAGGAAACTGTTTTTT; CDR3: CASSKGTADRKLFF
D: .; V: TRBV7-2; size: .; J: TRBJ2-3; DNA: TGTGCCAGCAGCTTAGGACAGCCAGATACGCAGTATTTT; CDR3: CASSLGQPDTQYF
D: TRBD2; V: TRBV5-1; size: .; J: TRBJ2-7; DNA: TGCGCCAGCAGCATAGGGACTAGCGGGGAGCGGTACTTC; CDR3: CASSIGTSGERYF
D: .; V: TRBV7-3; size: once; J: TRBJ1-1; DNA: TGTGCCAGCAGCCCCCAAGAAGGGTCCCGATTTAGGGATGAAGCTTTCTTT; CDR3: CASSPQEGSRFRDEAFF